The rows below give T cell receptor beta chains drawn from one sample of a study of T cell repertoires in cytomegalovirus infection. TCRdb redid the calling of the reads with MiXCR, one entry per CDR3 protein. The sample yields around 450,000 distinct CDR3 sequences, roughly 30% seen once. Material: PBMCs. The receptor set was obtained from a human donor in good health (CMV status not recorded). Some clones in this sample may be carry-over from other donors' samples. Each CDR3 is given with its conserved first and last residue. Each record gives: V gene, D gene, clone size, J gene, CDR3 DNA, CDR3 protein. The D gene is left open where the match is weak. Clone size is given for some rows only: seen once, a few or many times, or a class if the clone is expanded.

v_call: TRBV28; d_call: -; clone_size: few; j_call: TRBJ2-2; cdr3_nt: TGTGCCAGCAGTTTGTTTGGCAGAAACACCGGGGAGCTGTTTTTT; cdr3_aa: CASSLFGRNTGELFF
v_call: TRBV7-6; d_call: TRBD2; clone_size: many; j_call: TRBJ2-5; cdr3_nt: TGTGCCAGCAGCTTACTGCAGCGGGGGGGACAAGAGACCCAGTACTTC; cdr3_aa: CASSLLQRGGQETQYF
v_call: TRBV6-2/TRBV6-3; d_call: -; clone_size: -; j_call: TRBJ2-7; cdr3_nt: TGTGCCAGCAGTCCCGACGGCTACGAGCAGTACTTC; cdr3_aa: CASSPDGYEQYF
v_call: TRBV4-1; d_call: -; clone_size: many; j_call: TRBJ2-1; cdr3_nt: TGCGCCAGCAGCACCCATACTAGAAGTCCCTACAATGAGCAGTTCTTC; cdr3_aa: CASSTHTRSPYNEQFF
v_call: TRBV6-6; d_call: -; clone_size: -; j_call: TRBJ2-5; cdr3_nt: TGTGCCAGCAGACTCGGACAGCGAAATCAAGAGACCCAGTACTTC; cdr3_aa: CASRLGQRNQETQYF
v_call: TRBV12-3/TRBV12-4; d_call: -; clone_size: -; j_call: TRBJ2-1; cdr3_nt: TGTGCCAGCAGCCTCAGTTGGAGGGCTGAGGAGCAGTTCTTC; cdr3_aa: CASSLSWRAEEQFF
v_call: TRBV7-2; d_call: -; clone_size: few; j_call: TRBJ1-4; cdr3_nt: TGTGCCAGCAGCCCTCGCATTGAGGGCCGCCGGGGAAAACTGTTTTTT; cdr3_aa: CASSPRIEGRRGKLFF
v_call: TRBV7-9; d_call: -; clone_size: many; j_call: TRBJ2-1; cdr3_nt: TGTGCCAGCAGCTTAGATTGGGACGCCTACAATGAGCAGTTCTTC; cdr3_aa: CASSLDWDAYNEQFF
v_call: TRBV14; d_call: -; clone_size: -; j_call: TRBJ1-1; cdr3_nt: TGTGCCAGCAGCCAAAGGACCTTGGGCACTGAAGCTTTCTTT; cdr3_aa: CASSQRTLGTEAFF
v_call: TRBV6-2/TRBV6-3; d_call: -; clone_size: once; j_call: TRBJ2-3; cdr3_nt: TGTGCCAGCAGTCGGGGTACGGGGGCCAAACAAGGGGGTACGCAGTATTTT; cdr3_aa: CASSRGTGAKQGGTQYF
v_call: TRBV7-8; d_call: TRBD2; clone_size: few; j_call: TRBJ2-3; cdr3_nt: TGTGCCAGCAGCTTAGGGTGGAGCGGGGGGGCCCCAGATACGCAGTATTTT; cdr3_aa: CASSLGWSGGAPDTQYF
v_call: TRBV5-5; d_call: -; clone_size: few; j_call: TRBJ2-7; cdr3_nt: TGTGCCAGCAGCTTGGCCCGGACAGTAGAATACGAGCAGTACTTC; cdr3_aa: CASSLARTVEYEQYF
v_call: TRBV6-5; d_call: TRBD1; clone_size: -; j_call: TRBJ1-5; cdr3_nt: TGTGCCAGCAGTCCAATTGACAGGGGAAACAATCAGCCCCAGCATTTT; cdr3_aa: CASSPIDRGNNQPQHF
v_call: TRBV5-6; d_call: -; clone_size: few; j_call: TRBJ2-7; cdr3_nt: TGTGCCAGCAGCTTGCAGACGGGAATCTCCTACGAGCAGTACTTC; cdr3_aa: CASSLQTGISYEQYF
v_call: TRBV7-2; d_call: TRBD1; clone_size: many; j_call: TRBJ1-5; cdr3_nt: TGTGCCAGCAGCCAGGACAGGGTGGCCTACAATCAGCCCCAGCATTTT; cdr3_aa: CASSQDRVAYNQPQHF
v_call: TRBV11-1; d_call: TRBD2; clone_size: -; j_call: TRBJ2-7; cdr3_nt: TGTGCCAGCAGCGAAGGGACTAGCGGGGGGAGCTCCTACGAGCAGTACTTC; cdr3_aa: CASSEGTSGGSSYEQYF
v_call: TRBV29-1; d_call: TRBD1; clone_size: few; j_call: TRBJ2-7; cdr3_nt: TGCAGCGTAGGGACAGGCCCCTACGAGCAGTACTTC; cdr3_aa: CSVGTGPYEQYF
v_call: TRBV24-1; d_call: -; clone_size: -; j_call: TRBJ1-5; cdr3_nt: TGTGCCACCAGACAGGGTAACTCTCAGCCCCAGCATTTT; cdr3_aa: CATRQGNSQPQHF
v_call: TRBV6-2/TRBV6-3; d_call: -; clone_size: few; j_call: TRBJ1-1; cdr3_nt: TGTGCCAGCTCCAGGGGAGGGGGGGCCGCCGATGAAGCTTTCTTT; cdr3_aa: CASSRGGGAADEAFF
v_call: TRBV12-3/TRBV12-4; d_call: -; clone_size: few; j_call: TRBJ2-2; cdr3_nt: TGTGCCAGCAGCCGATCGACAGGGAGGGGAACCGGGGAGCTGTTTTTT; cdr3_aa: CASSRSTGRGTGELFF
v_call: TRBV27; d_call: -; clone_size: -; j_call: TRBJ1-5; cdr3_nt: TGTGCCAGCAGTTTCGGAGGGAGGTCGAGCAATCAGCCCCAGCATTTT; cdr3_aa: CASSFGGRSSNQPQHF
v_call: TRBV20-1; d_call: -; clone_size: many; j_call: TRBJ2-3; cdr3_nt: TGCAGTGCTAGAGTTGGGGGGGGCCGCACAGATACGCAGTATTTT; cdr3_aa: CSARVGGGRTDTQYF
v_call: TRBV19; d_call: -; clone_size: few; j_call: TRBJ2-2; cdr3_nt: TGTGCCAGTAGAGGTCAGGGCACCGGGGAGCTGTTTTTT; cdr3_aa: CASRGQGTGELFF
v_call: TRBV5-4; d_call: -; clone_size: few; j_call: TRBJ2-2; cdr3_nt: TGTGCCAGCAGCTTCGGCAGAGGGACCGGGGAGCTGTTTTTT; cdr3_aa: CASSFGRGTGELFF
v_call: TRBV19; d_call: -; clone_size: few; j_call: TRBJ2-3; cdr3_nt: TGTGCCAGTAGGGGGGTTCCCACAGATACGCAGTATTTT; cdr3_aa: CASRGVPTDTQYF
v_call: TRBV14; d_call: TRBD1; clone_size: -; j_call: TRBJ2-3; cdr3_nt: TGTGCCAGCAGCCTGGGGGACAGGATAACAGATACGCAGTATTTT; cdr3_aa: CASSLGDRITDTQYF
v_call: TRBV5-6; d_call: -; clone_size: few; j_call: TRBJ2-2; cdr3_nt: TGTGCCAGCAGCTTGGCGCCGGGAAGGAGGTCCGGGGAGCTGTTTTTT; cdr3_aa: CASSLAPGRRSGELFF
v_call: TRBV6-6; d_call: -; clone_size: -; j_call: TRBJ1-6; cdr3_nt: TGTGCCAGCAGTTACTCGAACCCAGGGAACTATAATTCACCCCTCCACTTT; cdr3_aa: CASSYSNPGNYNSPLHF
v_call: TRBV29-1; d_call: TRBD1; clone_size: -; j_call: TRBJ1-1; cdr3_nt: TGCAGCGTCGGACAGGGCACCACTGAAGCTTTCTTT; cdr3_aa: CSVGQGTTEAFF
v_call: TRBV4-3; d_call: -; clone_size: many; j_call: TRBJ1-1; cdr3_nt: TGCGCCAGCAGCCAAGATCCGTGGCTCGGTAACACTGAAGCTTTCTTT; cdr3_aa: CASSQDPWLGNTEAFF
v_call: TRBV18; d_call: -; clone_size: -; j_call: TRBJ2-1; cdr3_nt: TGTGCCAGCTCACCACTGGGGTACCCAAATGAGCAGTTCTTC; cdr3_aa: CASSPLGYPNEQFF
v_call: TRBV7-2; d_call: -; clone_size: -; j_call: TRBJ2-4; cdr3_nt: TGTGCCAGCAGCTTAGCGATGGCGTTAGCCAAAAACATTCAGTACTTC; cdr3_aa: CASSLAMALAKNIQYF
v_call: TRBV11-1; d_call: TRBD1; clone_size: -; j_call: TRBJ2-1; cdr3_nt: TGTGCCAGCAGATTTGTGGGGACAGGGTTACATGAGCAGTTCTTC; cdr3_aa: CASRFVGTGLHEQFF
v_call: TRBV7-3; d_call: TRBD2; clone_size: few; j_call: TRBJ2-3; cdr3_nt: TGTGCCAGCAGCTCGACCCCGGGACTACCAAAGTCAACAGATACGCAGTATTTT; cdr3_aa: CASSSTPGLPKSTDTQYF
v_call: TRBV5-1; d_call: -; clone_size: -; j_call: TRBJ2-1; cdr3_nt: TGCGCCAGCAGCTTCACCGGGACATCGAGCTCCTACAATGAGCAGTTCTTC; cdr3_aa: CASSFTGTSSSYNEQFF
v_call: TRBV7-9; d_call: -; clone_size: -; j_call: TRBJ2-2; cdr3_nt: TGTGCCAGCAGCTTAGCAGCTGGGCTCGGGGAGCTGTTTTTT; cdr3_aa: CASSLAAGLGELFF
v_call: TRBV7-6; d_call: -; clone_size: -; j_call: TRBJ1-5; cdr3_nt: TGTGCCAGCAGCTTATGTACAGGGATAGACCCCCCTGATAGCAATCAGCCCCAGCATTTT; cdr3_aa: CASSLCTGIDPPDSNQPQHF
v_call: TRBV7-8; d_call: TRBD2; clone_size: few; j_call: TRBJ2-2; cdr3_nt: TGTGCCAGCAGCTTGGGGGTAGCGGGGGCACTAAACACCGGGGAGCTGTTTTTT; cdr3_aa: CASSLGVAGALNTGELFF
v_call: TRBV5-1; d_call: -; clone_size: once; j_call: TRBJ2-1; cdr3_nt: TGCGCCAGCAGCCCCCCTAGCGACTCCTACAATGAGCAGTTCTTC; cdr3_aa: CASSPPSDSYNEQFF
v_call: TRBV27; d_call: TRBD1; clone_size: few; j_call: TRBJ2-3; cdr3_nt: TGTGCCAGCAGTTTATCCGCGACAGACAGGGGAAACTCACCAACCACAGATACGCAGTATTTT; cdr3_aa: CASSLSATDRGNSPTTDTQYF
v_call: TRBV10-3; d_call: TRBD1; clone_size: few; j_call: TRBJ1-1; cdr3_nt: TGTGCCATCAGTGAGGTGGAAGGGGGCGGCGCTGAAGCTTTCTTT; cdr3_aa: CAISEVEGGGAEAFF
v_call: TRBV29-1; d_call: TRBD1; clone_size: -; j_call: TRBJ1-4; cdr3_nt: TGCAGCGTTGGACAGGGTAATGAAAAACTGTTTTTT; cdr3_aa: CSVGQGNEKLFF
v_call: TRBV29-1; d_call: -; clone_size: -; j_call: TRBJ1-2; cdr3_nt: TGCAGCGTCCCGACAGATTCTAACTATGGCTACACCTTC; cdr3_aa: CSVPTDSNYGYTF
v_call: TRBV6-5; d_call: -; clone_size: many; j_call: TRBJ2-7; cdr3_nt: TGTGCCAGCAGTTACGGACCCGTGACCTACGAGCAGTACTTC; cdr3_aa: CASSYGPVTYEQYF
v_call: TRBV7-2; d_call: -; clone_size: -; j_call: TRBJ2-1; cdr3_nt: TGTTCCAGCGGCCCGGGTCTACTCAATAATGATCAGTTCTTC; cdr3_aa: CSSGPGLLNNDQFF
v_call: TRBV9; d_call: TRBD1; clone_size: -; j_call: TRBJ2-2; cdr3_nt: TGTGCCAGCAGCGAACGACAGGGGTTGAACACCGGGGAGCTGTTTTTT; cdr3_aa: CASSERQGLNTGELFF
v_call: TRBV7-6; d_call: TRBD1; clone_size: few; j_call: TRBJ1-2; cdr3_nt: TGTGCCAGCAGCTTCCCGGACAGGGTGAGCGGCTACACCTTC; cdr3_aa: CASSFPDRVSGYTF
v_call: TRBV19; d_call: TRBD1; clone_size: -; j_call: TRBJ2-7; cdr3_nt: TGTGCCAGTAGTATAGATCTCCAGGGGGATGCCTACGAGCAGTACTTC; cdr3_aa: CASSIDLQGDAYEQYF
v_call: TRBV7-8; d_call: TRBD2; clone_size: many; j_call: TRBJ2-3; cdr3_nt: TGTGCCAGCAGCTTATCGGGGGGGCTCGGCACAGATACGCAGTATTTT; cdr3_aa: CASSLSGGLGTDTQYF
v_call: TRBV19; d_call: TRBD1; clone_size: -; j_call: TRBJ2-4; cdr3_nt: TGTGCCAGTAGTATGCTGACAGGGTCGGCCCAGAGCATTCAGTACTTC; cdr3_aa: CASSMLTGSAQSIQYF
v_call: TRBV15; d_call: -; clone_size: -; j_call: TRBJ2-7; cdr3_nt: TGTGCCACCAGCAGAGAACCCCGGGACGAGAACTACGAGCAGTACTTC; cdr3_aa: CATSREPRDENYEQYF
v_call: TRBV11-2; d_call: -; clone_size: few; j_call: TRBJ2-5; cdr3_nt: TGTGCCAGCAGCTTACCCTCTGGGGGTGTAGGGACCCAGTACTTC; cdr3_aa: CASSLPSGGVGTQYF
v_call: TRBV12-3/TRBV12-4; d_call: -; clone_size: -; j_call: TRBJ2-7; cdr3_nt: TGTGCCAGCAGACTGGGTGCAAACGAGCAGTACTTC; cdr3_aa: CASRLGANEQYF
v_call: TRBV5-4; d_call: TRBD2; clone_size: few; j_call: TRBJ2-5; cdr3_nt: TGTGCCAGCAGCTTGGGGACGGGGGGGCCCGGGGAGACCCAGTACTTC; cdr3_aa: CASSLGTGGPGETQYF
v_call: TRBV15; d_call: -; clone_size: few; j_call: TRBJ2-5; cdr3_nt: TGTGCCACCAGCAGAGATCGGGAAGAGACCCAGTACTTC; cdr3_aa: CATSRDREETQYF
v_call: TRBV28; d_call: -; clone_size: -; j_call: TRBJ1-6; cdr3_nt: TGTGCCAGCAGCCTCCCCTTACAGGGAAGTAGGCTACGACCCCTCCACTTT; cdr3_aa: CASSLPLQGSRLRPLHF
v_call: TRBV7-9; d_call: -; clone_size: few; j_call: TRBJ2-1; cdr3_nt: TGTGCCAGCAGTGCCGATGGGACTTTGGATGAGCAGTTCTTC; cdr3_aa: CASSADGTLDEQFF
v_call: TRBV7-2; d_call: TRBD1; clone_size: many; j_call: TRBJ1-4; cdr3_nt: TGTGCCAGCAGCTTAGGTCCCGGGACAGATGAAAAACTGTTTTTT; cdr3_aa: CASSLGPGTDEKLFF
v_call: TRBV20-1; d_call: TRBD1; clone_size: few; j_call: TRBJ1-4; cdr3_nt: TGCAGTGCTCTACAGGGGCGGGGGGAAAAACTGTTTTTT; cdr3_aa: CSALQGRGEKLFF